This entry features one T cell receptor (beta chain) sequence. The data are from a study of blood T cell repertoires in COVID-19. V lost 5 bases and J lost 5; bases outside the gene matches: 3. The germline CDR1 and CDR2 sequences are SGHNT and YENEEA. The CDR3 spans 13 residues. TCRdb keeps only in-frame clones here, not all; method: immunoSEQ multiplex PCR. The sample records about 140,000 clones, around 82% being singletons. Input material: peripheral blood. This sequence was found in a woman aged 55-69 years with acute or convalescent COVID-19. This chain connects TRBV11-3 to TRBJ2-1, with TRBD1 matching 7 bases. CDR3 DNA: TGTGCCAGCAGCATAGGGACAGACAATGAGCAGTTCTTC. This encodes CASSIGTDNEQFF.